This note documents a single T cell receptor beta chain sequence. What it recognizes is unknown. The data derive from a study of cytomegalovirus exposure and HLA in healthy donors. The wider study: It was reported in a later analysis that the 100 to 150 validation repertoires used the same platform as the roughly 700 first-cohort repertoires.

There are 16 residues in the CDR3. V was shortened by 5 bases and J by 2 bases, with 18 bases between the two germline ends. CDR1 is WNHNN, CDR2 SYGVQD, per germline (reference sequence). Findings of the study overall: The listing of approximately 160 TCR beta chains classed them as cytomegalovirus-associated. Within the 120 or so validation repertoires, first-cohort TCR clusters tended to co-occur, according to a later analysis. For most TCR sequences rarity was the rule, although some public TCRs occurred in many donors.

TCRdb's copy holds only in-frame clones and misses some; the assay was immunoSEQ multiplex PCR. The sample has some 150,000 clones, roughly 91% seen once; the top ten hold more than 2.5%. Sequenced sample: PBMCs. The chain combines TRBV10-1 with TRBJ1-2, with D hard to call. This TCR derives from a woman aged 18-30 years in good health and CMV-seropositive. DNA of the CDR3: TGCGCCAGCAGTCGCTATGGCGGGCCCACAAACTATGGCTACACCTTC. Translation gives CASSRYGGPTNYGYTF.